This T cell receptor (beta chain) derives from a study of T cell repertoires in cytomegalovirus infection. On the study more broadly: Indications came from public TCR beta signatures; they pointed to CMV infection and to a matching HLA type. Whole-study results and caveats: Cumulative public TCR beta family frequency identified CMV carriers with the relevant HLA. HLA-C-restricted, CMV-specific TCR beta clonotypes were dominant ex vivo.

In TCRdb, the reads were re-called with MiXCR into one record per CDR3 protein. Of around 280,000 distinct CDR3 sequences in the sample, roughly an eighth were seen once. This clonotype was recorded at least ten times. The antigen is not known. Trimming cost V 8 bases and J 0 bases; bases outside gene matches: 12. Germline assignment: CDR1 MNHEY and CDR2 SVGEGT. The CDR3 length is 18 residues. Sequencing input: PBMCs. This sequence joins TRBV6-2 or TRBV6-3 and TRBJ2-6, with 8 positions matching TRBD2. The sequence was collected from a human donor in good health (CMV status not recorded). Some clones in this sample may be carry-over from other donors' samples. The CDR3 nucleotides read TGTGCCAGCCGCCTCGGTTTTGCGGGGGGCTCTGGGGCCAACGTCCTGACTTTC. It codes for CASRLGFAGGSGANVLTF.